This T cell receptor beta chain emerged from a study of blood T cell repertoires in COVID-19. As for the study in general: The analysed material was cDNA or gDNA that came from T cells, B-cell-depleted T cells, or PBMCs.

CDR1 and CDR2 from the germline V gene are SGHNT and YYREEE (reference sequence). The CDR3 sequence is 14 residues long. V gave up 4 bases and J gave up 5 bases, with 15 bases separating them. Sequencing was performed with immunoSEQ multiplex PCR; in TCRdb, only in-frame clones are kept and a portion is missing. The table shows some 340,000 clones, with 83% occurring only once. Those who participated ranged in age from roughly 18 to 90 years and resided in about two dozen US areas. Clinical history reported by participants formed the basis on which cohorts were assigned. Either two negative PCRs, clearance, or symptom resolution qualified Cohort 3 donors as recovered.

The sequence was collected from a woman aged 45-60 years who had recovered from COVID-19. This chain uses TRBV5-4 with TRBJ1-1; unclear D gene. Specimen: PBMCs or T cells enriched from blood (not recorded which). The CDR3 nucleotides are TGTGCCAGCAGCGAGACAAACACTCTAACTGAAGCTTTCTTT. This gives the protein CASSETNTLTEAFF.